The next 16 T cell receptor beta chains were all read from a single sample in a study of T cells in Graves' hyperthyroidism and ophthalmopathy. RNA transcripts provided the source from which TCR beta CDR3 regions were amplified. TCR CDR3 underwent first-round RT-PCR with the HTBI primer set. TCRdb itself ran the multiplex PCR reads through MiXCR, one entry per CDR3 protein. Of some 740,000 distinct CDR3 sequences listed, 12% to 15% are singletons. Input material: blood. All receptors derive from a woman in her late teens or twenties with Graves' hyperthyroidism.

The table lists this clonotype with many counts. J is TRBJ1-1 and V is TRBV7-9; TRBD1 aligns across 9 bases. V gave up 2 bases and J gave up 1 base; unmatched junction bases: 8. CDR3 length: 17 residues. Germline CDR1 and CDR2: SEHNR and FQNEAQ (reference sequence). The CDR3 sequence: CASSLKSIQGANTEAFF. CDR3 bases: TGTGCCAGCAGCTTAAAATCGATACAGGGGGCGAACACTGAAGCTTTCTTT.

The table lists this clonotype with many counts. The chain's CDR3 is CSAEGGYEQYF. CDR3 nucleotide sequence: TGCAGTGCTGAGGGAGGGTACGAGCAGTACTTC. The chain recombines TRBV20-1 with TRBJ2-7; 7 positions match TRBD2. The CDR3 has 11 amino acids. Germline trimming cut 5 bases from V and 4 bases from J; bases unmatched to any gene: 2. Per germline, CDR1 DFQATT and CDR2 SNEGSKA (reference sequence).

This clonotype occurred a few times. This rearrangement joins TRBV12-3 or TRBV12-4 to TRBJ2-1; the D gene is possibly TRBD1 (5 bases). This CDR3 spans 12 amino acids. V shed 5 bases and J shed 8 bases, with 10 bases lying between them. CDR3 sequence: CASSAGSYEQFF. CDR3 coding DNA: TGTGCCAGCAGTGCAGGGTCTTATGAGCAGTTCTTC.

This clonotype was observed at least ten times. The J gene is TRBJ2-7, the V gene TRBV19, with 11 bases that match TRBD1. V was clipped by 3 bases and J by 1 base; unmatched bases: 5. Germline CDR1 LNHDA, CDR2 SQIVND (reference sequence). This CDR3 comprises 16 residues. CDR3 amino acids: CASSIGQGAVSYEQYF. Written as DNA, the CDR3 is TGTGCCAGTAGTATTGGACAGGGGGCCGTATCCTACGAGCAGTACTTC.

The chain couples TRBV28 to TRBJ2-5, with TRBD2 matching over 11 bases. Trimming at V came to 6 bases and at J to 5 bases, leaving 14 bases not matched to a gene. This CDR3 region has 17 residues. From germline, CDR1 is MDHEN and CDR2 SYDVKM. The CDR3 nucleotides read TGTGCCAGCAGCCTCCCACTGGGGCCTAGCGGGAGGGAGACCCAGTACTTC. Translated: CASSLPLGPSGRETQYF.

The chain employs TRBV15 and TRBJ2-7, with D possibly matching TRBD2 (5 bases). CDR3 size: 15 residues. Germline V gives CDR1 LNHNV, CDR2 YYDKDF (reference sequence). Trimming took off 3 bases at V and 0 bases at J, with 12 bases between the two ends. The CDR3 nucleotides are TGTGCCACCAGCAGGGTAGGACGGGGCTCCTACGAGCAGTACTTC. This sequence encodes CATSRVGRGSYEQYF.

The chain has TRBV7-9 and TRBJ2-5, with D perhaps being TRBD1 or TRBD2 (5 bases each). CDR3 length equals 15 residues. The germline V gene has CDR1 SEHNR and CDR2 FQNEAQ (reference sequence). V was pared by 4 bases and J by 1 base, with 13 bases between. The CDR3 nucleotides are TGTGCCAGCAGCTGGCGTCGGGACGCCCAAGAGACCCAGTACTTC. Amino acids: CASSWRRDAQETQYF. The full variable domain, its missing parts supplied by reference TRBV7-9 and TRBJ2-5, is DTGVSQNPRHKITKRGQNVTFRCDPISEHNRLYWYRQTLGQGPEFLTYFQNEAQLEKSRLLSDRFSAERPKGSFSTLEIQRTEQGDSAMYLCASSWRRDAQETQYFGPGTRLLVL.

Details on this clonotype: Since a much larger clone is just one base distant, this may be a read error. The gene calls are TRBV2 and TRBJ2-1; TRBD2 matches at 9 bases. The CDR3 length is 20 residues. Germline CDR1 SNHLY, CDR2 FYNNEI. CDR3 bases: TGTGCCAGCAGTGGTCGACTAGCGGACACGCGGAAGAGCTCCTACAATGGGCAGTTCTTC. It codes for CASSGRLADTRKSSYNGQFF.

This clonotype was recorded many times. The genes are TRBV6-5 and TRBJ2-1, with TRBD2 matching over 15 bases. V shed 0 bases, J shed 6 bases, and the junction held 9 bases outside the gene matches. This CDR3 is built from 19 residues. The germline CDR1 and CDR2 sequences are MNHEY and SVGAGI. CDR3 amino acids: CASSYSGLAGGPIVNEQFF. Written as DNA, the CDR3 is TGTGCCAGCAGTTACTCTGGACTAGCGGGAGGGCCTATAGTCAATGAGCAGTTCTTC.

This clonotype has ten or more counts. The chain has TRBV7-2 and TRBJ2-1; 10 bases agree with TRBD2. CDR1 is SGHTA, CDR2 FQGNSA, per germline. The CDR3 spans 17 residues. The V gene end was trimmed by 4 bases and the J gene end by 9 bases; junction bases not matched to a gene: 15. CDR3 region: CASSYSGASGSAGEQFF. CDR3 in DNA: TGTGCCAGCAGCTACTCAGGGGCTAGCGGGAGTGCCGGTGAGCAGTTCTTC.

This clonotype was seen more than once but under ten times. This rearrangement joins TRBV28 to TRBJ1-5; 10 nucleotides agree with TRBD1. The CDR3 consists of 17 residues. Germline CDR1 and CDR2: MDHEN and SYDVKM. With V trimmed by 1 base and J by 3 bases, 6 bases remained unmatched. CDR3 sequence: CASSLLRGQGNNQPQHF. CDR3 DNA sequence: TGTGCCAGCAGTTTATTACGGGGACAGGGGAACAATCAGCCCCAGCATTTT.

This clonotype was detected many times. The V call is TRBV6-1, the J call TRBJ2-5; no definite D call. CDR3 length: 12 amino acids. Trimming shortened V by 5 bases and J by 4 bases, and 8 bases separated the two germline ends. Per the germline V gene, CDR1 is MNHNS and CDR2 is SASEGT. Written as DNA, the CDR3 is TGTGCCAGCAGTAACGACGGAGAGACCCAGTACTTC. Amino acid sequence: CASSNDGETQYF.

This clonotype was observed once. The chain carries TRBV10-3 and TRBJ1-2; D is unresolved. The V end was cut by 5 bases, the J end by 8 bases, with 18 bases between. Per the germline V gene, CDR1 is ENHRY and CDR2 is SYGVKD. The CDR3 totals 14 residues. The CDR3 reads CAISYDGRHKGYTF. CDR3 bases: TGTGCCATCAGTTACGATGGGAGACATAAGGGCTACACCTTC.

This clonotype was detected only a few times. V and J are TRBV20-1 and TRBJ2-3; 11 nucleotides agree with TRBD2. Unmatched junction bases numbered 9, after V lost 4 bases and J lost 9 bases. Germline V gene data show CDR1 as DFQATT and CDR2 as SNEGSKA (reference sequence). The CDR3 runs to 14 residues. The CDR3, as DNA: TGCAGTGCTACACTAGCGGGAGTGGGAGGAACGCAGTATTTT. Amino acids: CSATLAGVGGTQYF.

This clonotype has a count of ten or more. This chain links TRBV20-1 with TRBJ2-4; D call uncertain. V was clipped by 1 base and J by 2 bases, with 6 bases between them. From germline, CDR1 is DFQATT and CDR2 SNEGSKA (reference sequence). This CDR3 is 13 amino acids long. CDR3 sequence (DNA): TGCAGTGCTAGAGGGTTTACCAAAAACATTCAGTACTTC. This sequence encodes CSARGFTKNIQYF.

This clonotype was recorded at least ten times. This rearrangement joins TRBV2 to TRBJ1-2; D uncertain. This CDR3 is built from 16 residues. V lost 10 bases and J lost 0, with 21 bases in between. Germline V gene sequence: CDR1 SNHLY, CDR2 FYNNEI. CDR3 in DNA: TGTGCCACCCTCCTGCGTAGCCATCGAACTAACTATGGCTACACCTTC. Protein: CATLLRSHRTNYGYTF.